The 5 T cell receptor beta chains in this list originate from one sample, sequenced in a study of brain T cells in children with intractable seizures. Using immunoSEQ multiplex PCR, the repertoire was profiled, and TCRdb retains in-frame clones only, with some absent. The data contain about 41,000 clones, 75% to 95% of them singletons. The source was peripheral blood, collected at surgery. All receptors come from a girl aged 2 to 10 with tuberous sclerosis and intractable seizures.

The rearrangement links TRBV6-5 to TRBJ2-3, with 7 bases aligning to TRBD1. Per germline, CDR1 MNHEY and CDR2 SVGAGI. The V and J ends lost 4 bases and 3 bases, in that order; junction bases with no gene match: 7. The CDR3 length is 15 residues. The CDR3 DNA reads TGTGCCAGCAGTTGGAGTCAGGGGGAAACAGATACGCAGTATTTT. It encodes CASSWSQGETDTQYF.

This clone was counted between two and nine times. The genes are TRBV2 and TRBJ1-2, with D maybe TRBD1 (6 bases). The CDR3 runs to 13 residues. From germline, CDR1 is SNHLY and CDR2 FYNNEI. Deletions cut 6 bases from V and 3 bases from J, with 11 bases between. CDR3 sequence reads: CASSGRQDYGYTF. The CDR3 DNA sequence: TGTGCCAGCAGCGGAAGACAGGACTATGGCTACACCTTC.

The chain links TRBV5-8 to TRBJ1-5; no clear D gene. Trimming pared 0 bases from V and 5 bases from J, leaving 9 bases between. The CDR3 consists of 14 residues. The V gene's germline CDR1 is SGHTS and CDR2 YDEGEE. This CDR3 reads CASSLVWPHQPQHF. For the CDR3, the DNA is TGTGCCAGCAGCTTGGTGTGGCCCCATCAGCCCCAGCATTTT.

J is TRBJ1-4 and V is TRBV6-5, with a weak D call TRBD1 (5 bases). Germline CDR1 is MNHEY and CDR2 is SVGAGI. The CDR3 has 15 residues. Trimming removed 6 bases from V and 5 bases from J, with 16 bases in between. CDR3 in DNA: TGTGCCAGCAGCCGACCGGGACGGGTAAATGAAAAACTGTTTTTT. Its translation is CASSRPGRVNEKLFF.

The chain recombines TRBV30 with TRBJ1-2; D gene ambiguous. This CDR3 comprises 11 residues. V lost 3 bases and J 2 bases, leaving 4 bases between the germline ends. Germline V gene lookup returns CDR1 GTSNPN and CDR2 SVGIG (reference sequence). In DNA, the CDR3 is TGTGCCTGGAGAGGAAACTATGGCTACACCTTC. Translating it yields CAWRGNYGYTF.